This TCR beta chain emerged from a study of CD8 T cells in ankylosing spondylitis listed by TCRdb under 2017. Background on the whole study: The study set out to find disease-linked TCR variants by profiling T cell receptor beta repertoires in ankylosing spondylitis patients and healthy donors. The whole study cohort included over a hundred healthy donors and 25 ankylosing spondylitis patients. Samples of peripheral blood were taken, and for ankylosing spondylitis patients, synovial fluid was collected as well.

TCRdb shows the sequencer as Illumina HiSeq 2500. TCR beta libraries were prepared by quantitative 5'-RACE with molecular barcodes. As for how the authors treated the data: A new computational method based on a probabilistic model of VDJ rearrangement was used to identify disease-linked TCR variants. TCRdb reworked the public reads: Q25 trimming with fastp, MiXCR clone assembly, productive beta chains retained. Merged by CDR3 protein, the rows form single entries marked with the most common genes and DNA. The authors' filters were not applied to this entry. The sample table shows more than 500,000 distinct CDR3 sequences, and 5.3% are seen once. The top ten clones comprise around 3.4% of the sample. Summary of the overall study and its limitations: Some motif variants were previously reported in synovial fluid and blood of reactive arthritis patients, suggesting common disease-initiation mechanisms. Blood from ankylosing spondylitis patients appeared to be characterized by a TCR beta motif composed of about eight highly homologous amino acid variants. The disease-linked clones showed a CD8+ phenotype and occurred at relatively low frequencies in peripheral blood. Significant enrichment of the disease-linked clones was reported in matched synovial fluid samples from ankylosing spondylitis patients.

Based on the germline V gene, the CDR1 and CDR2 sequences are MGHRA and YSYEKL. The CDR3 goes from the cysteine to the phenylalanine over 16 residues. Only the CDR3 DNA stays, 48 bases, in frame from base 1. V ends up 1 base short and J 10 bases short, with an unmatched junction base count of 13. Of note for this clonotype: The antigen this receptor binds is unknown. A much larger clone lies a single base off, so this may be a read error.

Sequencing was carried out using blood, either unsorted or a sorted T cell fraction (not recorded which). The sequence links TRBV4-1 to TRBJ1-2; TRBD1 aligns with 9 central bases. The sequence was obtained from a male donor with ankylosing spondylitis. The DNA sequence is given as TGCGCCAGCAGCCAAGGCAACGTCGGGACAGGGTACGCCTACACCTTC. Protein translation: CASSQGNVGTGYAYTF.